This T cell receptor (beta chain) was observed in a study of blood T cells in healthy people across ages. Points from the study as a whole: Estimates drawn from one million T cells were deemed to understate diversity.

Concerning this clonotype itself: What it binds is not known.

Combining a sample-barcoded 5' primer with a J-beta primer mix, a second PCR ran for roughly 7 to 12 cycles. TCRdb used MiXCR to reprocess the 5' RACE reads, holding one entry per CDR3 protein. The sample yields over 700,000 distinct CDR3 sequences, around 25% seen once. This same sample was also part of a study on T cells of mothers and their children. Per that paper: cDNA was made from all extracted RNA, approximately 1.4 ug per 15 ul. TCR recombination output is shaped by thymic selection similarly in related and unrelated pairs. A slight, non-significant increase in overlap was found for related mother-child pairs relative to unrelated pairs.

The sequence was collected from a boy aged 10-17 years in good health. The sample consisted of blood.

CDR3 bases: TGTGCAAGTCGCCGTCCGGGTAATCCCTGTGGTGAGACCCAGTACTTC. This sequence encodes CASRRPGNPCGETQYF. V is TRBV12-2 and J is TRBJ2-5; TRBD1 reflects the table's D call only, with no check against the DNA. TRBV12-2 is a recognized pseudogene. This CDR3 is built from 16 residues.